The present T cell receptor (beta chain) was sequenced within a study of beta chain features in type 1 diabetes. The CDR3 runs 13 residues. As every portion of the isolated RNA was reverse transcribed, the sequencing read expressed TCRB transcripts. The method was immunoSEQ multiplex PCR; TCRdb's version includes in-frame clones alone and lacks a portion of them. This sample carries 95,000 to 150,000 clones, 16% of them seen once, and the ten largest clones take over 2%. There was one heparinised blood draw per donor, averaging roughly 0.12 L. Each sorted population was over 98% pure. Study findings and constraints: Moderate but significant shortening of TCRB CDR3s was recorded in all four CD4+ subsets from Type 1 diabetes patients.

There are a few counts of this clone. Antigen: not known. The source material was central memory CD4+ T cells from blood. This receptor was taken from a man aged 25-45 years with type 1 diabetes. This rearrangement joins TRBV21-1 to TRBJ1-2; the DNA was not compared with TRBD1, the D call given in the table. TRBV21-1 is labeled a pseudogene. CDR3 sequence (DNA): TGTGCCAGCACTTGGGACAGGGATGTTGGCTACACCTTC. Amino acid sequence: CASTWDRDVGYTF.